Listed here are 8 T cell receptor beta chains from one sample, sequenced in a study of regulatory T cells in long-lasting Graves disease. Time point: newly diagnosed GD, antithyroid drugs for less than 3 months. PBMC RNA served as the TCR library source. With iRepertoire HTBI primers and Arm-PCR of CDR3 regions, TCR beta libraries were built. TCRdb processed the multiplex PCR reads anew with MiXCR; each CDR3 protein has one entry. The data show roughly 420,000 distinct CDR3 sequences, with roughly 17% seen just once and about 25% held by the top ten. The data were also submitted as part of a second study, on T cells in Graves' hyperthyroidism and ophthalmopathy.

The sequencing here drew on peripheral blood mononuclear cells (PBMCs), taken at new diagnosis, from a patient treated with antithyroid drugs. The receptor source for this set is a woman aged 18-29 years with Graves disease.

This chain joins TRBV28 and TRBJ1-2; 7 bases agree with TRBD1. The CDR3 consists of 15 residues. V shed 5 bases and J 2 bases; nucleotides not matched to a gene: 8. The germline V gene has CDR1 MDHEN and CDR2 SYDVKM. The CDR3 loop reads CASSDPRGINYGYTF. DNA of the CDR3: TGTGCCAGCAGTGATCCCAGGGGGATCAACTATGGCTACACCTTC.

Concerning this clonotype itself: Given a much more abundant clone one base away, this may be a read error. This chain connects TRBV27 to TRBJ1-5; 7 bases line up with TRBD1. Germline CDR1 MNHEY, CDR2 SMNVEV (reference sequence). CDR3 size: 14 residues. Here the CDR3 DNA reads TGTGCCAACAGTCTGACAGGGCGGAATCAGCCCCAGCATTTT. Translating it yields CANSLTGRNQPQHF.

This clonotype was recorded at least ten times. The J gene is TRBJ1-1, the V gene TRBV6-1; no reliable D call. Trimming shortened V by 3 bases and J by 7 bases, and 3 bases separated the two germline ends. CDR1 and CDR2 from the germline V gene are MNHNS and SASEGT. CDR3 length: 10 residues. The CDR3 coding sequence is TGTGCCAGCAGTGATGGTGAAGCTTTCTTT. The encoded protein is CASSDGEAFF.

This clonotype was observed many times. V usage is TRBV28 and J usage is TRBJ2-1; the D gene is possibly TRBD1 (6 bases). The CDR3 consists of 17 residues. The V gene's germline CDR1 is MDHEN and CDR2 SYDVKM. Trimming left V 3 bases short and J 5 bases short, with 20 bases between. CDR3 nucleotide sequence: TGTGCCAGCAGTTTTTTGGGACACCAAAGAAGAAACAATGAGCAGTTCTTC. Amino acid sequence: CASSFLGHQRRNNEQFF.

CDR3 nucleotides: TGCAGTGCTAGAGATTATTCCACAACTAGCGGGCCCTTCCTCGACAATGAGCAGTTCTTC. This encodes CSARDYSTTSGPFLDNEQFF. This chain connects TRBV20-1 to TRBJ2-1, with 9 positions matching TRBD2. The V segment lost 0 bases and the J segment 5 bases; nucleotides outside the gene matches: 20. From germline, CDR1 is DFQATT and CDR2 SNEGSKA (reference sequence). The CDR3 is 20 amino acids.

Note on this clonotype: A read error is possible here, since a much larger clone lies one base away. The chain is built from TRBV12-3 or TRBV12-4 and TRBJ2-2; D might be TRBD1 (6 bases). The CDR3 spans 15 residues. V was trimmed by 11 bases and J by 4 bases, leaving 20 bases between them. The CDR3 coding sequence is TGTGCCCGCGAGGCACAGGGTGGGCTCACCGGGGAGCTGTTTTTT. Translating it yields CAREAQGGLTGELFF.

Remarks on this clonotype: A read error likely explains this, since a far larger clone differs by one base. The chain couples TRBV12-3 or TRBV12-4 to TRBJ1-5; tentatively, D is TRBD1 (5 bases). The CDR3 sequence is 15 residues long. Trimming removed 6 bases at V and 1 base at J, with 13 bases between. CDR3 protein: CASRTGGVSNQPQHF. The CDR3 DNA is TGTGCCAGCAGAACAGGTGGGGTGAGCAATCAGCCCCAGCATTTT.

The chain links TRBV10-3 to TRBJ2-7; D possibly corresponds to TRBD1 (6 bases). Germline V CDR1 and CDR2: ENHRY, SYGVKD. V was trimmed by 3 bases and J by 5 bases, leaving 14 bases between them. CDR3 length: 14 amino acids. This chain's CDR3 is CAISESGQVDEQYF. The CDR3 DNA reads as TGTGCCATCAGTGAATCGGGACAAGTTGACGAGCAGTACTTC.